This TCR beta chain was observed in a study of blood T cell repertoires in COVID-19. Study details: From the United States, Italy and Spain came samples of acute and convalescent COVID-19. In each case, the material was cDNA or gDNA derived from T cells, B-cell-depleted T cells, or PBMCs.

Authors' analysis steps: Amplification with reference gene primers provided the estimates of nucleated cell counts. Assay: immunoSEQ multiplex PCR; the TCRdb copy retains only in-frame clones and omits some. V and J calls and clone size follow that table, whereas D and trimming were derived from the DNA. Of more than 25,000 clones listed, around 92% are singletons. The CDR3 has 16 amino acids. Deletions cut 1 base from V and 5 bases from J, with 15 bases between. Germline CDR1 reads KGHSH; CDR2 reads LQKENI. The chain is built from TRBV18 and TRBJ1-5; TRBD1 is a possible D gene (5 bases). Sequencing used peripheral blood. The sequence derives from a woman aged 35 to 49 with active or convalescent COVID-19. DNA for the CDR3: TGTGCCAGCTCACCACGGGCCCCAGGGTCCGATCAGCCCCAGCATTTT. Protein sequence: CASSPRAPGSDQPQHF.